These 21 T cell receptor beta chains originate from one sample sequenced in a study of human T cells and chemical hapten exposure. TCRdb processed the RACE reads anew with MiXCR; each CDR3 protein has one entry. The table shows about 97,000 distinct CDR3 sequences, with 27% occurring only once. Documented time point: patch test 3, about 24 weeks after DPC sensitization. Treatment given: therapeutic diphenylcyclopropenone sensitization with weekly scalp DPC. The sample was whole blood, taken in connection with sensitization to the hapten diphenylcyclopropenone (DPC). These receptors were collected from a man aged 35 to 55 with alopecia areata. Some clones in this sample may be carry-over from other donors' samples.

This chain uses TRBV6-5 with TRBJ1-1; D not certain. There are 14 residues in the CDR3. CDR1 and CDR2 (germline): MNHEY, SVGAGI. The germline V and J ends were trimmed by 5 bases and 12 bases, with 22 bases remaining between them. The CDR3 nucleotides are TGTGCCAGCAGTCCCACTGAAGGGAAGATGGCACCTTTCTTT. This gives the protein CASSPTEGKMAPFF.

This clonotype came up a few times. The chain has TRBV28 and TRBJ2-1, with 7 bases identical to TRBD2. Germline loops: CDR1 MDHEN, CDR2 SYDVKM. V lost 5 bases to trimming and J lost 6 bases; unmatched junction nucleotides: 10. The CDR3 consists of 15 residues. The CDR3 nucleotides are TGTGCCAGCAGTCAAACTAGCGTGTCGGTCAATGAGCAGTTCTTC. Protein product: CASSQTSVSVNEQFF.

The sample holds many counts of this clonotype. V is TRBV5-5 and J is TRBJ2-3; the D gene could be TRBD1 or TRBD2 (5 bases each). V was clipped by 8 bases and J by 3 bases, with 19 bases between them. Per germline, CDR1 SGHKS and CDR2 YYEKEE (reference sequence). The CDR3 is 15 amino acids. CDR3 sequence reads: CASLRRGETTDTQYF. DNA of the CDR3: TGTGCCAGTCTCCGACGGGGCGAGACGACAGATACGCAGTATTTT.

There are a few counts of this clonotype. The chain employs TRBV6-1 and TRBJ1-2, with 12 bases fitting TRBD1. V gave up 4 bases and J gave up 3 bases; unmatched junction bases: 9. CDR3 length: 17 amino acids. The germline V gene has CDR1 MNHNS and CDR2 SASEGT. The CDR3 DNA reads as TGTGCCAGCAGTGTCCCGGGACAGGGGGCCTCTTACTATGGCTACACCTTC. This gives the protein CASSVPGQGASYYGYTF.

The V gene is TRBV12-3 or TRBV12-4, the J gene TRBJ2-7, with D perhaps being TRBD1 or TRBD2 (5 bases each). The CDR3 covers 15 residues. The germline V and J ends were trimmed by 5 bases and 3 bases, with 17 bases remaining between them. The CDR3 loop is CASSLRPPGSYEQYF. CDR3 bases: TGTGCCAGCAGTCTACGCCCGCCAGGGAGCTACGAGCAGTACTTC.

The chain links TRBV7-9 to TRBJ1-5; 8 nucleotides align to TRBD1. This CDR3 is 16 amino acids long. CDR1 and CDR2 (germline): SEHNR, FQNEAQ (reference sequence). V lost 2 bases and J lost 2; bases outside the gene matches: 5. The CDR3 region is CASSLYRQGRNQPQHF. CDR3 DNA: TGTGCCAGCAGCTTATATAGACAGGGGCGCAATCAGCCCCAGCATTTT.

The chain has TRBV6-1 and TRBJ2-1, with D possibly being TRBD1 (6 bases). Trimming removed 5 bases from V and 2 bases from J, with 10 bases in between. The CDR3 extends over 14 amino acids. Germline CDR1 and CDR2: MNHNS and SASEGT. CDR3 sequence (DNA): TGTGCCAGCAGTTGGCAGGGGACCTACAATGAGCAGTTCTTC. Residues: CASSWQGTYNEQFF.

This clonotype was found a few times. This chain links TRBV6-5 with TRBJ1-4; no clear D gene. Per germline, CDR1 MNHEY and CDR2 SVGAGI. With 4 bases removed from V and 8 bases from J, the gap between germline ends came to 14 bases. The CDR3 covers 14 residues. CDR3 nucleotide sequence: TGTGCCAGCAGTTCCCCGGCAGGATCGGAAAAACTGTTTTTT. Protein sequence: CASSSPAGSEKLFF.

The V call is TRBV20-1, the J call TRBJ2-7; 7 nucleotides match TRBD1. CDR1 DFQATT and CDR2 SNEGSKA come from the germline V gene (reference sequence). CDR3 length: 13 residues. V shed 3 bases, J shed 4 bases, and the junction held 6 bases outside the gene matches. CDR3 residues: CSASRNRGYEQYF. The CDR3 DNA is TGCAGTGCTAGCAGGAACAGGGGTTACGAGCAGTACTTC.

The gene calls are TRBV2 and TRBJ2-7; 14 bases agree with TRBD2. This CDR3 is built from 17 residues. Unmatched junction bases numbered 9, after V lost 5 bases and J lost 3 bases. Germline V gives CDR1 SNHLY, CDR2 FYNNEI. The CDR3 nucleotides read TGTGCCAGCAGTCTCGCGGGACTAGCGGGAGTAAACTACGAGCAGTACTTC. Protein sequence: CASSLAGLAGVNYEQYF.

This chain connects TRBV12-3 or TRBV12-4 to TRBJ2-1; tentatively, D is TRBD2 (5 bases). This CDR3 region has 15 residues. V lost 5 bases and J lost 5, with 16 bases in between. CDR3 nucleotides: TGTGCCAGCAGTCACCGGTCGGGAACACACAATGAGCAGTTCTTC. Its translation is CASSHRSGTHNEQFF.

The rearrangement uses TRBV12-3 or TRBV12-4 and TRBJ2-2; no clear D gene. The length of the CDR3 is 16 residues. The V gene lost 2 bases and the J gene lost 3 bases, with 13 bases spanning the gap. The CDR3 DNA is TGTGCCAGCAGTTTAAATCAAGGATTCTACACCGGGGAGCTGTTTTTT. Its protein product is CASSLNQGFYTGELFF.

The genes are TRBV27 and TRBJ1-4; D possibly corresponds to TRBD1 (5 bases). This CDR3 has 20 amino acids. Germline-derived CDR1 and CDR2 are MNHEY and SMNVEV (reference sequence). V was cut by 3 bases and J by 8 bases, with 31 bases left in between. The CDR3 DNA reads as TGTGCCAGCAGTTTTAGATCGTGGGGCACAACCCAGGAGACGTCCGAAAAACTGTTTTTT. The encoded protein is CASSFRSWGTTQETSEKLFF.

The table lists this clonotype with a few counts. The rearrangement joins TRBV6-1 to TRBJ1-1; D unclear. Germline V gene lookup returns CDR1 MNHNS and CDR2 SASEGT. This CDR3 comprises 15 residues. V was shortened by 0 bases and J by 4 bases, with 12 bases between the two germline ends. The CDR3 DNA follows: TGTGCCAGCAGTGAAGCTGCTGGGTATGGCACTGAAGCTTTCTTT. Translating gives CASSEAAGYGTEAFF.

This chain joins TRBV5-1 and TRBJ2-3; 11 bases agree with TRBD2. This CDR3 is 16 amino acids long. The germline V gene encodes CDR1 SGHRS and CDR2 YFSETQ. The trim removed 0 bases at V and 6 bases at J, leaving 6 bases unmatched. The chain's CDR3 is CASSLGLAGGVDTQYF. The CDR3 nucleotides read TGCGCCAGCAGCTTGGGGCTAGCGGGAGGCGTGGATACGCAGTATTTT.

V and J are TRBV6-5 and TRBJ2-5, with D hard to call. V dropped 0 bases and J dropped 9 bases, with 20 bases sitting between them. The germline CDR1 and CDR2 sequences are MNHEY and SVGAGI. The CDR3 sequence is 16 residues long. The CDR3 DNA follows: TGTGCCAGCAGTTACTCGAGCGTTTTCGGCTCCGGGTCCCAGTACTTC. This gives the protein CASSYSSVFGSGSQYF.

The genes are TRBV6-2 or TRBV6-3 and TRBJ2-1; D not certain. The V end was cut by 2 bases, the J end by 10 bases, with 9 bases between. In germline, CDR1 is MNHEY, CDR2 SVGEGT. This CDR3 contains 12 residues. CDR3 sequence (DNA): TGTGCCAGCAGTTACCAAGAATTCGAGCAGTTCTTC. Translating gives CASSYQEFEQFF.

The CDR3 is CSAFTGGRGNQPQHF. The CDR3 DNA reads TGCAGTGCTTTTACAGGGGGCCGAGGCAATCAGCCCCAGCATTTT. The J gene is TRBJ1-5, the V gene TRBV20-1; 9 bases are a match to TRBD1. The length of the CDR3 is 15 residues. CDR1 is DFQATT and CDR2 is SNEGSKA in the germline V gene (reference sequence). J lost 2 bases, V lost 5 bases, and 7 bases had no gene match.

This rearrangement joins TRBV12-3 or TRBV12-4 to TRBJ1-3; D ambiguous. This CDR3 region has 14 residues. Trimming cost V 1 base and J 8 bases, with 12 bases left between them. The CDR3 region has the DNA TGTGCCAGCAGTTTAGACCAGCCTTTGGACACCATATATTTT. Residues: CASSLDQPLDTIYF.

This clonotype was counted a few times. This chain connects TRBV18 to TRBJ2-1; the D gene is possibly TRBD2 (6 bases). This CDR3 spans 16 amino acids. Germline V gene lookup returns CDR1 KGHSH and CDR2 LQKENI. V gave up 1 base and J gave up 6 bases, with 16 bases separating them. The CDR3 loop is CASSPRSGSRSNEQFF. CDR3 in DNA: TGTGCCAGCTCACCACGAAGCGGGTCGAGGAGCAATGAGCAGTTCTTC.

Only a few counts were recorded for this clonotype. The chain is built from TRBV7-9 and TRBJ2-7; D assignment may be TRBD1 or TRBD2 (5 bases each). The CDR3 is made up of 13 amino acids. Germline lookup yields CDR1 SEHNR and CDR2 FQNEAQ (reference sequence). V was clipped by 4 bases and J by 3 bases, with 10 bases between them. CDR3 protein: CASSSREFYEQYF. The DNA for the CDR3 is TGTGCCAGCAGCTCCAGGGAGTTCTACGAGCAGTACTTC. Full variable domain (missing parts from reference TRBV7-9 and TRBJ2-7): DTGVSQNPRHKITKRGQNVTFRCDPISEHNRLYWYRQTLGQGPEFLTYFQNEAQLEKSRLLSDRFSAERPKGSFSTLEIQRTEQGDSAMYLCASSSREFYEQYFGPGTRLTVT.